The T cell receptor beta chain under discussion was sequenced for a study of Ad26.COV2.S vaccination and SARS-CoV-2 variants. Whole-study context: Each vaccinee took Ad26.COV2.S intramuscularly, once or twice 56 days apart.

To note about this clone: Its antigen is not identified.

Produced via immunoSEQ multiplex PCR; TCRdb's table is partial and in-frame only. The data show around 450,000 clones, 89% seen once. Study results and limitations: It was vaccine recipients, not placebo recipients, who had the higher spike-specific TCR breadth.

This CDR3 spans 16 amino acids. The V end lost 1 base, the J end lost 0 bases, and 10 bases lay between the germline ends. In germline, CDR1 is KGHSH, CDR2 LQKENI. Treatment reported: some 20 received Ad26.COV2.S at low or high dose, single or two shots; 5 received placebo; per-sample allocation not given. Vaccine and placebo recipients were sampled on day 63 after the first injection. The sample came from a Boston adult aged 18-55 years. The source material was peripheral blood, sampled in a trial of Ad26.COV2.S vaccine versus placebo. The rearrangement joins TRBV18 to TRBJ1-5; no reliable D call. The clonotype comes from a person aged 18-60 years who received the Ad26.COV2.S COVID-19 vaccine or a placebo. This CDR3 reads CASSPQGPPSNQPQHF. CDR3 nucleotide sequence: TGTGCCAGCTCACCACAAGGGCCTCCTAGCAATCAGCCCCAGCATTTT.